Each of the 23 T cell receptor beta chains below was sequenced from the same sample in a study of early T cells in non-severe SARS-CoV-2 infection (dated by TCRdb to about 2021). Libraries were made using 5' RACE. Instrument used: NextSeq 500. TCRdb reran the public reads through fastp at Q25 and MiXCR, keeping productive beta chains. CDR3 protein sequences are deduplicated, and each keeps its most common genes and DNA. In all, the sample holds about 66,000 distinct CDR3 sequences, and approximately 9% of those were seen once. The ten largest clones represent 3% to 3.5% of the sample. Sequenced sample: whole blood. All receptors come from an adult who was a healthcare worker with PCR-confirmed SARS-CoV-2 infection or an uninfected control (not recorded which).

This chain links TRBV5-6 with TRBJ1-6; unclear D gene. CDR3 size: 14 residues. Germline-derived CDR1 and CDR2 are SGHDT and YYEEEE. The germline V and J ends were trimmed by 3 bases and 4 bases, with 8 bases remaining between them. For the CDR3, the DNA is TGTGCCAGCAGCTCCCCGGGGTATAATTCACCCCTCCACTTT. Translation: CASSSPGYNSPLHF.

This clonotype was recorded at least ten times. The V call is TRBV29-1, the J call TRBJ1-1, with D perhaps TRBD1 (5 bases). Germline V gene sequence: CDR1 SQVTM, CDR2 ANQGSEA. V lost 2 bases and J 5 bases, leaving 15 bases between the germline ends. The CDR3 covers 14 residues. CDR3 nucleotide sequence: TGCAGCGTTGAACCCTCCCAGGGAACAACTGAAGCTTTCTTT. Its protein product is CSVEPSQGTTEAFF.

This clonotype was counted many times. This chain connects TRBV6-1 to TRBJ2-5; 8 nucleotides line up with TRBD2. Germline trimming cut 5 bases from V and 5 bases from J; bases unmatched to any gene: 13. The CDR3 contains 16 residues. The germline V gene encodes CDR1 MNHNS and CDR2 SASEGT. The CDR3 reads CASSTQTSAWFETQYF. CDR3 nucleotides: TGTGCCAGCAGTACCCAGACTAGCGCCTGGTTTGAGACCCAGTACTTC.

This clonotype has at least ten counts. The chain's CDR3 is CASSLYAGGYTGELFF. CDR3 coding DNA: TGTGCCAGCAGCTTGTATGCGGGAGGGTACACCGGGGAGCTGTTTTTT. This chain connects TRBV5-4 to TRBJ2-2, with 9 positions matching TRBD2. The germline gives CDR1 SGHNT, CDR2 YYREEE (reference sequence). J lost 3 bases, V lost 1 base, and 4 bases had no gene match. The CDR3 has 16 residues.

This clonotype was seen many times. This rearrangement joins TRBV28 to TRBJ2-6; 9 bases align to TRBD1. CDR1 is MDHEN, CDR2 SYDVKM, per germline. The V gene end was trimmed by 9 bases and the J gene end by 2 bases; junction bases not matched to a gene: 8. The CDR3 consists of 16 residues. The CDR3 DNA sequence: TGTGCCAGTTCCTTACAGGGGGCGACTGGGGCCAACGTCCTGACTTTC. Translated, it gives CASSLQGATGANVLTF.

The chain combines TRBV5-1 with TRBJ2-3; tentative D call: TRBD1 (6 bases). CDR3 length equals 13 residues. With 4 bases removed from V and 9 bases from J, the gap between germline ends came to 15 bases. The V gene's germline CDR1 is SGHRS and CDR2 YFSETQ. The CDR3 spells CASSPGQTQTQYF. CDR3 in DNA: TGCGCCAGCAGCCCAGGACAGACCCAGACGCAGTATTTT.

This clonotype appeared a few times. The chain carries TRBV7-2 and TRBJ2-7; 12 bases map to TRBD2. The CDR3 contains 14 residues. CDR1 SGHTA and CDR2 FQGNSA come from the germline V gene. V was pared by 4 bases and J by 5 bases, with 3 bases of the junction left unmatched. The CDR3 sequence: CASSSTSGSHEQYF. In DNA form, the CDR3 reads TGTGCCAGCAGCTCGACTAGCGGGAGCCACGAGCAGTACTTC.

The chain couples TRBV7-3 to TRBJ2-2; 7 nucleotides match TRBD1. CDR1 SGHTA and CDR2 FQGTGA come from the germline V gene. The J segment lost 0 bases and the V segment lost 4 bases, leaving 2 bases of the junction unmatched. The CDR3 consists of 15 residues. In DNA, the CDR3 is TGTGCCAGCAGCTGGCAGGGGGCGAACACCGGGGAGCTGTTTTTT. This gives the protein CASSWQGANTGELFF.

At least ten counts were recorded for this clonotype. The chain couples TRBV15 to TRBJ2-1; 10 bases map to TRBD1. This CDR3 has 15 amino acids. Germline CDR1 reads LNHNV; CDR2 reads YYDKDF (reference sequence). The V and J ends lost 3 bases and 5 bases, in that order; junction bases with no gene match: 4. The CDR3: CATSRGQGTNNEQFF. CDR3 sequence (DNA): TGTGCCACCAGCAGGGGACAGGGGACAAACAATGAGCAGTTCTTC.

The sample holds many counts of this clonotype. As DNA, the CDR3 is TGTGCCAGCAGCCAAATAGCGGGAGCACGCAATGAGCAGTTCTTC. The encoded protein is CASSQIAGARNEQFF. J is TRBJ2-1 and V is TRBV7-3; 9 bases align to TRBD2. This CDR3 is 15 amino acids long. The ends lost 5 bases at V and 6 bases at J; junction bases unmatched: 8. Germline-derived CDR1 and CDR2 are SGHTA and FQGTGA.

This clonotype was seen more than once but under ten times. The chain is built from TRBV20-1 and TRBJ1-2; D call uncertain. CDR1 and CDR2 from the germline V gene are DFQATT and SNEGSKA (reference sequence). CDR3 length equals 16 residues. Trimming removed 6 bases at V and 7 bases at J, with 27 bases between. CDR3 bases: TGCAGTGCCCGAATCGGAGTCCCCGCATCAAGCGCTGGCTACACCTTC. This sequence encodes CSARIGVPASSAGYTF.

V and J are TRBV27 and TRBJ2-1; possible D gene TRBD2, 6 bases. The CDR3 has 12 amino acids. V lost 6 bases and J 10 bases, leaving 13 bases between the germline ends. Per germline, CDR1 MNHEY and CDR2 SMNVEV (reference sequence). The CDR3 DNA reads TGTGCCAGCAGCAAAGGGCTAGCGGAGCAGTTCTTC. It codes for CASSKGLAEQFF.

The chain carries TRBV29-1 and TRBJ2-7; no firm D call. Germline V CDR1 and CDR2: SQVTM, ANQGSEA. The CDR3 covers 13 residues. Trimming took 2 bases from V and 2 from J, leaving 10 bases between them. The CDR3 coding sequence is TGCAGCGTTGAACCCTTCGGCGCCTACGAGCAGTACTTC. It is translated as CSVEPFGAYEQYF.

This clonotype was observed a few times. The V and J genes are TRBV18 and TRBJ1-4; D gene ambiguous. Germline loops: CDR1 KGHSH, CDR2 LQKENI. V was trimmed by 2 bases and J by 8 bases, leaving 3 bases between them. This CDR3 is built from 11 residues. The CDR3 region has the DNA TGTGCCAGCTCACCAGGCGAAAAACTGTTTTTT. It specifies CASSPGEKLFF.

This clonotype was found many times. The chain joins TRBV20-1 to TRBJ1-5, with D tentatively TRBD1 (6 bases). V was cut by 5 bases and J by 4 bases, with 12 bases left in between. CDR1 DFQATT and CDR2 SNEGSKA come from the germline V gene (reference sequence). CDR3 length: 13 amino acids. CDR3 bases: TGCAGTGCTGGAAACAGGGATAATCAGCCCCAGCATTTT. This sequence encodes CSAGNRDNQPQHF.

This chain connects TRBV5-1 to TRBJ2-5, with TRBD2 matching 10 bases. The CDR3 sequence is 15 residues long. Germline V gives CDR1 SGHRS, CDR2 YFSETQ. V dropped 4 bases and J dropped 3; count of bases not matched to a gene: 6. CDR3: CASSPSGRSEETQYF. The CDR3 DNA reads as TGCGCCAGCAGCCCTAGCGGGAGAAGTGAAGAGACCCAGTACTTC.

With respect to this clonotype: A much larger clone lies a single base off, so this may be a read error. This CDR3 is CASSLGEGLDEQFF. CDR3 coding DNA: TGTGCCAGCAGCTTAGGAGAGGGGCTCGATGAGCAGTTCTTC. V gene TRBV7-9 combines with J gene TRBJ2-1; either TRBD1 or TRBD2 may fit D (5 bases each). V was clipped by 1 base and J by 8 bases, with 12 bases between them. The germline V gene encodes CDR1 SEHNR and CDR2 FQNEAQ (reference sequence). The CDR3 spans 14 residues.

The rearrangement joins TRBV7-2 to TRBJ1-1; D not certain. The CDR3 covers 15 residues. Germline V gene data show CDR1 as SGHTA and CDR2 as FQGNSA. V was trimmed by 3 bases and J by 0 bases, leaving 11 bases between them. The CDR3 protein is CASSFDYGMNTEAFF. DNA for the CDR3: TGTGCCAGCAGCTTCGATTACGGGATGAACACTGAAGCTTTCTTT. The full variable domain, completed using reference TRBV7-2 and TRBJ1-1, is GAGVSQSPSNKVTEKGKDVELRCDPISGHTALYWYRQSLGQGLEFLIYFQGNSAPDKSGLPSDRFSAERTGGSVSTLTIQRTQQEDSAVYLCASSFDYGMNTEAFFGQGTRLTVV.

The gene calls are TRBV11-2 and TRBJ1-1, with TRBD1 as a possible D gene (5 bases). V gave up 10 bases and J gave up 0 bases, with 18 bases separating them. There are 15 residues in the CDR3. The V gene's germline CDR1 is SGHAT and CDR2 FQNNGV. The CDR3 sequence: CATLRGGSMNTEAFF. The CDR3 region has the DNA TGTGCCACCCTTAGGGGCGGATCCATGAACACTGAAGCTTTCTTT.

In this sample, this clonotype turned up a few times. J is TRBJ2-3 and V is TRBV28; 15 bases match TRBD2. Germline CDR1 MDHEN, CDR2 SYDVKM. J lost 2 bases, V lost 7 bases, and 4 bases had no gene match. The CDR3 extends over 16 amino acids. CDR3 residues: CASKGLAGGVTDTQYF. The CDR3 nucleotides are TGTGCCAGCAAGGGACTAGCGGGAGGAGTCACAGATACGCAGTATTTT. Drawing the rest from reference TRBV28 and TRBJ2-3, the complete variable domain is DVKVTQSSRYLVKRTGEKVFLECVQDMDHENMFWYRQDPGLGLRLIYFSYDVKMKEKGDIPEGYSVSREKKERFSLILESASTNQTSMYLCASKGLAGGVTDTQYFGPGTRLTVL.

This clonotype was seen repeatedly, ten times or more. V is TRBV2 and J is TRBJ2-1; D may correspond to TRBD1 or TRBD2 (5 bases each). Trimming took off 4 bases at V and 12 bases at J, with 7 bases between the two ends. The length of the CDR3 is 10 residues. Germline V gives CDR1 SNHLY, CDR2 FYNNEI. CDR3 amino acids: CASSGGRQFF. Here the CDR3 DNA reads TGTGCCAGCAGTGGGGGACGGCAGTTCTTC.

In its sample, this clonotype was seen many times. The CDR3 here is CASSPNLAPGELFF. In DNA, the CDR3 is TGTGCCAGCAGCCCGAACCTAGCTCCCGGGGAGCTGTTTTTT. The rearrangement joins TRBV7-2 to TRBJ2-2, with D maybe TRBD2 (5 bases). Trimming pared 5 bases from V and 6 bases from J, leaving 13 bases between. Germline-derived CDR1 and CDR2 are SGHTA and FQGNSA. The CDR3 length is 14 residues.

This clonotype was picked up a small number of times. V and J are TRBV6-2 or TRBV6-3 and TRBJ2-1; D is uncertain. CDR3 length: 11 amino acids. CDR1 MNHEY and CDR2 SVGEGT come from the germline V gene. V dropped 2 bases and J dropped 10 bases, with 6 bases sitting between them. CDR3 bases: TGTGCCAGCAGTTACGTACGGGAGCAGTTCTTC. Translated, it gives CASSYVREQFF.